The entry below gives a single T cell receptor beta chain sequence along with its context. This entry belongs to a study of cytomegalovirus exposure and HLA in healthy donors. The PCR employed 60 Vbeta primers together with 13 Jbeta primers. Produced via immunoSEQ multiplex PCR; TCRdb's table is partial and in-frame only. The table lists about 150,000 clones, about 76% of them singletons. V gave up 0 bases and J gave up 0 bases; unmatched junction bases: 6. The V gene's germline CDR1 is SGHKS and CDR2 YYEKEE (reference sequence). The CDR3 runs to 17 residues. The sequence derives from a human donor in good health. Sequencing was done on a sample of PBMCs. The chain has TRBV5-5 and TRBJ1-5, with 7 bases lining up with TRBD1. CDR3 in amino acids: CASSLARDSHSNQPQHF. The CDR3 DNA reads as TGTGCCAGCAGCTTGGCCCGGGACAGTCATAGCAATCAGCCCCAGCATTTT.